The 9 T cell receptor beta chains below come from one sample, sequenced in a study of cytomegalovirus exposure and HLA in healthy donors. Data came from immunoSEQ multiplex PCR; TCRdb stores just in-frame clones and leaves some out. The sample yields 150,000 or so clones, 70% to 90% seen once. The specimen was PBMCs. These receptors came from a man aged 25 to 40 in good health and CMV-seropositive.

This chain uses TRBV9 with TRBJ1-1; the D is unclear. Germline CDR1 SGDLS, CDR2 YYNGEE. The CDR3 consists of 15 residues. V was cut by 1 base and J by 5 bases, with 15 bases left in between. For the CDR3, the DNA is TGTGCCAGCAGCGTAACGGCCTCGCGAGGAACTGAAGCTTTCTTT. Protein sequence: CASSVTASRGTEAFF.

This chain links TRBV4-1 with TRBJ2-1; 14 bases agree with TRBD2. Germline lookup yields CDR1 MGHRA and CDR2 YSYEKL. CDR3 size: 15 residues. With V trimmed by 3 bases and J by 7 bases, 2 bases remained unmatched. The CDR3 region has the DNA TGCGCCAGCAGCCATGGGACTAGCGGGGGTAATGAGCAGTTCTTC. Protein: CASSHGTSGGNEQFF.

Regarding this clone: The same CDR3 is also encoded by other DNA sequences in this sample. The rearrangement joins TRBV19 to TRBJ2-7; 13 bases align to TRBD2. The ends lost 9 bases at V and 6 bases at J; junction bases unmatched: 5. This CDR3 is built from 13 residues. Germline loops: CDR1 LNHDA, CDR2 SQIVND (reference sequence). The CDR3 region has the DNA TGTGCCAGCTCGACTAGCGGGGGGTCCGAGCAGTACTTC. Its translation is CASSTSGGSEQYF. Full variable domain (missing parts from reference TRBV19 and TRBJ2-7): DGGITQSPKYLFRKEGQNVTLSCEQNLNHDAMYWYRQDPGQGLRLIYYSQIVNDFQKGDIAEGYSVSREKKESFPLTVTSAQKNPTAFYLCASSTSGGSEQYFGPGTRLTVT.

This clone has just one count. The rearrangement joins TRBV5-1 to TRBJ2-3; D is perhaps TRBD1 (6 bases). Germline CDR1 SGHRS, CDR2 YFSETQ. The germline V and J ends were trimmed by 0 bases and 2 bases, with 13 bases remaining between them. The CDR3 runs 16 residues. The CDR3 nucleotides read TGCGCCAGCAGCTTGGGAGCAGGGGCGCACACAGATACGCAGTATTTT. Translating gives CASSLGAGAHTDTQYF. Filled out from reference TRBV5-1 and TRBJ2-3, the complete variable domain reads KAGVTQTPRYLIKTRGQQVTLSCSPISGHRSVSWYQQTPGQGLQFLFEYFSETQRNKGNFPGRFSGRQFSNSRSEMNVSTLELGDSALYLCASSLGAGAHTDTQYFGPGTRLTVL.

This clone was seen a single time. This chain uses TRBV12-5 with TRBJ1-3; 7 nucleotides agree with TRBD1. The CDR3 covers 16 residues. The ends lost 1 base at V and 0 bases at J; junction bases unmatched: 3. Germline loops: CDR1 LGHNT, CDR2 FRNRAP. The CDR3 nucleotides read TGTGCTAGTGGTTTGGCCAGGGACAGCTCTGGAAACACCATATATTTT. As protein: CASGLARDSSGNTIYF. The full variable domain, completed using reference TRBV12-5 and TRBJ1-3, is DARVTQTPRHKVTEMGQEVTMRCQPILGHNTVFWYRQTMMQGLELLAYFRNRAPLDDSGMPKDRFSAEMPDATLATLKIQPSEPRDSAVYFCASGLARDSSGNTIYFGEGSWLTVV.

The chain is built from TRBV5-4 and TRBJ1-1; possible D gene TRBD1, 5 bases. Per germline, CDR1 SGHNT and CDR2 YYREEE (reference sequence). The CDR3 covers 13 residues. Deletions cut 5 bases from V and 1 base from J, with 9 bases between. CDR3 DNA: TGTGCCAGCAGATCACAGGCGAACACTGAAGCTTTCTTT. Translating gives CASRSQANTEAFF.

The chain joins TRBV18 to TRBJ2-5; 7 positions agree with TRBD1. CDR3 length: 16 residues. Germline-derived CDR1 and CDR2 are KGHSH and LQKENI. Losses at the gene ends were 2 bases for V and 1 base for J; bases not matched to a gene: 7. CDR3 DNA sequence: TGTGCCAGCTCACCATACCCGGGACAGCCCCAAGAGACCCAGTACTTC. This gives the protein CASSPYPGQPQETQYF.

J is TRBJ1-1 and V is TRBV18; D is possibly TRBD1 (6 bases). There are 13 residues in the CDR3. Germline assignment: CDR1 KGHSH and CDR2 LQKENI. V dropped 3 bases and J dropped 10 bases, with 15 bases sitting between them. The CDR3 DNA follows: TGTGCCAGCTCACCCCAACAGGGTAGTGGAGCTTTCTTT. Its translation: CASSPQQGSGAFF.

The V gene is TRBV5-1, the J gene TRBJ1-1, with 7 positions matching TRBD1. The CDR3 loop spans 16 amino acids. Germline V CDR1 and CDR2: SGHRS, YFSETQ. V was clipped by 5 bases and J by 1 base; unmatched bases: 11. The CDR3 bases are TGCGCCAGCAGTTGGGACAGTGGGCCAAAGAACACTGAAGCTTTCTTT. Its translation: CASSWDSGPKNTEAFF.